This TCR beta chain came from a study of blood T cell repertoires in COVID-19. Libraries were prepared by immunoSEQ multiplex PCR; TCRdb keeps only in-frame clonotypes and omits some of them. The sample carries 150,000 or so clones, roughly 87% recorded once. Enrolled through a virtual design, the participants were between roughly 18 and 90 years of age and came from some 25 US areas. Participants classified as exposed had met a COVID-19 case within 2 weeks before study entry. V gave up 4 bases and J gave up 4 bases, with 16 bases separating them. From germline, CDR1 is SGHRS and CDR2 YFSETQ. The CDR3 sequence is 15 residues long.

Material: PBMCs or T cells enriched from blood (not recorded which). This sequence originates from a woman aged 40 to 50 who had been exposed to COVID-19. J is TRBJ2-3 and V is TRBV5-1, with D maybe TRBD2 (5 bases). Here the CDR3 DNA reads TGCGCCAGCAGCGGCCGGGATCCATTGCCAGATACGCAGTATTTT. It translates to CASSGRDPLPDTQYF.